The 3 T cell receptor beta chains reported below all come from one sample, sequenced in a study of T cell changes during pregnancy in multiple sclerosis (dated by TCRdb to 2018 to 2020). The library came from the immunoSEQ multiplex PCR assay. TCRdb took over this immuneACCESS table, retaining in-frame rearrangements with V and J assigned. Such tables are incomplete; in checked studies, under half of the missing clones stem from an unresolved V gene, and the remainder is unexplained. This sample holds fewer than 70,000 clones; 92% were observed only once. The ten most abundant clones make up roughly 1.4% of the sample. Sample: peripheral blood, taken in the second trimester of pregnancy. These receptor sequences come from a female donor with multiple sclerosis, enrolled in a pregnancy study.

The chain links TRBV7-9 to TRBJ2-1; 7 positions match TRBD2. Per germline, CDR1 SEHNR and CDR2 FQNEAQ (reference sequence). Trimming took 1 base from V and 0 from J; bases not matched to a gene: 12. The CDR3 extends over 19 amino acids. The CDR3 sequence: CASSLGLGAGESSYNEQFF. The CDR3 nucleotides are TGTGCCAGCAGCTTAGGCCTCGGGGCGGGGGAGAGCTCCTACAATGAGCAGTTCTTC.

This clone has just a few counts. The V call is TRBV7-9, the J call TRBJ1-3; D possibly corresponds to TRBD1 (6 bases). Trimming pared 4 bases from V and 1 base from J, leaving 8 bases between. The CDR3 loop spans 14 amino acids. The germline V gene has CDR1 SEHNR and CDR2 FQNEAQ (reference sequence). The CDR3 DNA reads as TGTGCCAGCAGCTCCGACAGGTCTGGAAACACCATATATTTT. This sequence encodes CASSSDRSGNTIYF. Drawing the rest from reference TRBV7-9 and TRBJ1-3, the complete variable domain is DTGVSQNPRHKITKRGQNVTFRCDPISEHNRLYWYRQTLGQGPEFLTYFQNEAQLEKSRLLSDRFSAERPKGSFSTLEIQRTEQGDSAMYLCASSSDRSGNTIYFGEGSWLTVV.

V is TRBV28 and J is TRBJ2-1; D possibly corresponds to TRBD1 (6 bases). This CDR3 comprises 14 residues. Trimming pared 6 bases from V and 7 bases from J, leaving 16 bases between. In germline, CDR1 is MDHEN, CDR2 SYDVKM. CDR3 sequence reads: CASSVPQGTNEQFF. The CDR3, as DNA: TGTGCCAGCAGCGTCCCCCAGGGGACAAATGAGCAGTTCTTC.